This TCR beta chain derives from a study of tumor and adjacent non-tumor tissue in lung cancer. Points on this clonotype: The junction departs from the called germline gene at one end, perhaps through a read error.

TCRbeta libraries were built with three rounds of nested PCR, modified from ARM-PCR. One entry per CDR3 protein results from TCRdb running MiXCR on the multiplex PCR reads. The sample has 60,000 to 65,000 distinct CDR3 sequences; over 60% are singletons. This sample's RNA came from whole unsorted tissue. More than 3 cm separated this lung sample from the edge of the tumor. Germline V gives CDR1 MRHNA, CDR2 SNTAGT. The CDR3 covers 14 residues. Sequencing was done on a sample of distant non-tumor lung tissue. The source of this sequence is a man between 65 and 85 years old with non-small cell lung cancer. The chain uses TRBV6-4 and TRBJ2-3, with 12 nucleotides matching TRBD1. This CDR3 is CASSEGQGAGTHYF. The CDR3 nucleotides read TGTGCCAGCAGTGAGGGACAGGGGGCAGGTACGCATTATTTT.